These T cell receptor beta chains were read from a single sample in a study of cytomegalovirus exposure and HLA in healthy donors. Produced via immunoSEQ multiplex PCR; TCRdb's table is partial and in-frame only. Here the sample spans about 100,000 clones, 65% to 75% being singletons. The sample consisted of PBMCs. Receptor source: a woman between 40 and 55 years old in good health and CMV-seronegative. CDR3s include the opening cysteine and the closing phenylalanine or tryptophan. The order of the fields is J gene, V gene, clone size, D gene, CDR3 length, CDR3 protein, CDR3 DNA. D genes are given only for firm matches. Expanded clones are given a class, and other clones once, few, many or no size at all.

>TRBJ2-7|TRBV6-5|once|TRBD2|15
CASNPRTSGTYEQYF
TGTGCCAGCAATCCCCGGACTAGCGGGACCTACGAGCAGTACTTC
>TRBJ2-7|TRBV7-6|NA|NA|14
CASLAAGPLGEQYF
TGTGCCAGCTTAGCGGCAGGGCCCTTGGGCGAGCAGTACTTC
>TRBJ2-1|TRBV28|NA|TRBD1|15
CASSLRQGAYNEQFF
TGTGCCAGCAGTTTACGACAGGGGGCCTACAATGAGCAGTTCTTC
>TRBJ2-7|TRBV6-5|NA|TRBD2|14
CASSAGTSGSWRYF
TGTGCCAGCAGTGCCGGGACTAGCGGGAGTTGGCGGTACTTC
>TRBJ2-7|TRBV28|NA|NA|16
CASTKLRGALPYEQYF
TGTGCCAGCACCAAACTCAGGGGCGCCCTCCCCTACGAGCAGTACTTC
>TRBJ2-3|TRBV27|NA|TRBD2|16
CASSLGGLAGADTQYF
TGTGCCAGCAGCCTGGGGGGACTAGCGGGAGCAGATACGCAGTATTTT
>TRBJ2-2|TRBV30|NA|TRBD2|15
CAWSVLAGFAGELFF
TGTGCCTGGAGTGTACTAGCGGGGTTCGCCGGGGAGCTGTTTTTT
>TRBJ2-7|TRBV5-4|NA|TRBD1|13
CASSSRQGYEQYF
TGTGCCAGCAGCTCGAGACAGGGGTACGAGCAGTACTTC
>TRBJ2-7|TRBV2|NA|TRBD2|14
CASSVSGFPYEQYF
TGTGCCAGCAGTGTTAGCGGGTTCCCCTACGAGCAGTACTTC
>TRBJ1-5|TRBV10-2|NA|NA|15
CASSEGEVANQPQHF
TGCGCCAGCAGTGAGGGGGAGGTAGCAAATCAGCCCCAGCATTTT
>TRBJ1-5|TRBV30|NA|NA|15
CAWRGTTGRDQPQHF
TGTGCCTGGAGGGGGACCACAGGGCGTGATCAGCCCCAGCATTTT
>TRBJ2-2|TRBV9|NA|NA|16
CASSVDRRKGTGELFF
TGTGCCAGCAGCGTAGACAGGAGAAAAGGCACCGGGGAGCTGTTTTTT
>TRBJ2-7|TRBV4-2|NA|NA|15
CASSQVAGFPYEQYF
TGTGCCAGCAGCCAAGTCGCCGGGTTCCCCTACGAGCAGTACTTC
>TRBJ1-2|TRBV4-3|NA|TRBD1|14
CASSQTGSNYGYTF
TGCGCCAGCAGCCAGACAGGGTCTAACTATGGCTACACCTTC
>TRBJ2-7|TRBV2|NA|TRBD1|13
CASGTGDTYEQYF
TGTGCCAGCGGGACAGGCGACACCTACGAGCAGTACTTC
>TRBJ2-2|TRBV21-1|NA|NA|17
CASTYGTWEGSTGELFF
TGTGCCAGCACCTACGGAACCTGGGAGGGTTCCACCGGGGAGCTGTTTTTT
>TRBJ2-7|TRBV13|NA|NA|12
CASSPGKDEQYF
TGTGCCAGCAGCCCCGGGAAGGACGAGCAGTACTTC
>TRBJ1-6|TRBV18|NA|NA|15
CASSPPRGEGSPLHF
TGTGCCAGCTCACCACCTCGGGGGGAAGGTTCACCCCTCCACTTT
>TRBJ1-4|TRBV2|NA|TRBD1|16
CASSQWTGDRWEKLFF
TGTGCCAGCAGTCAATGGACAGGGGATCGGTGGGAAAAACTGTTTTTT
>TRBJ2-3|TRBV19|few|TRBD1|15
CASRDRQGNTDTQYF
TGTGCCAGTAGAGACCGACAGGGGAACACAGATACGCAGTATTTT
>TRBJ2-7|TRBV9|NA|NA|13
CASSVEPSYEQYF
TGTGCCAGCAGCGTAGAGCCCTCCTACGAGCAGTACTTC
>TRBJ2-5|TRBV12-5|few|TRBD2|13
CARVAGGPETQYF
TGTGCTAGGGTAGCGGGGGGCCCAGAGACCCAGTACTTC
>TRBJ2-6|TRBV28|NA|NA|18
CASRTGGAGSSGANVLTF
TGTGCCAGCAGAACTGGGGGGGCGGGATCCTCTGGGGCCAACGTCCTGACTTTC
>TRBJ1-2|TRBV19|NA|TRBD1|14
CASSVDREGRGYTF
TGTGCCAGTAGTGTAGACAGGGAGGGACGTGGCTACACCTTC
>TRBJ2-1|TRBV7-2|NA|NA|14
CASSLQGLRNEQFF
TGTGCCAGCAGCCTACAGGGTCTCCGCAATGAGCAGTTCTTC
>TRBJ2-7|TRBV28|NA|TRBD1|14
CASSDVQGYHEQYF
TGTGCCAGCAGTGACGTACAGGGGTACCACGAGCAGTACTTC
>TRBJ1-4|TRBV7-2|NA|NA|13
CASSPRGGEKLFF
TGTGCCAGCAGCCCCAGAGGGGGTGAAAAACTGTTTTTT